This entry lists 32 T cell receptor beta chains sequenced from one sample in a study of CD8 T cells in Susac syndrome. cDNA came from 0.5 to 1 ug RNA primed by random hexamers. TCRdb re-analysed the immunoSEQ multiplex PCR reads in MiXCR, keeping a single row per CDR3 protein. The data hold approximately 260,000 distinct CDR3 sequences, with less than 96% observed a single time. Sequenced sample: CD4+ T cells from PBMCs. These receptors were obtained from a human donor with Susac syndrome.

The rearrangement joins TRBV21-1 to TRBJ1-5; the table calls TRBD1, which could not be checked here. TRBV21-1 corresponds to a pseudogene. This CDR3 has 13 amino acids. The CDR3 is CASTPGANQPQHF. The CDR3 DNA reads as TGTGCCAGCACCCCAGGGGCCAATCAGCCCCAGCATTTT.

The V and J genes are TRBV20-1 and TRBJ2-5; D is uncertain. The CDR3 is 13 residues long. V was clipped by 3 bases and J by 4 bases, with 12 bases between them. Germline V CDR1 and CDR2: DFQATT, SNEGSKA (reference sequence). The DNA for the CDR3 is TGCAGTGCTAGCTTTACGGCCGGAGAGACCCAGTACTTC. It is translated as CSASFTAGETQYF.

V usage is TRBV3-1 and J usage is TRBJ2-7; the D gene is possibly TRBD2 (6 bases). With 4 bases removed from V and 6 bases from J, the gap between germline ends came to 16 bases. The CDR3 has 14 amino acids. The germline gives CDR1 LGHDT, CDR2 YNNKEL (reference sequence). CDR3 protein: CASSPSGSQGEQYF. The DNA for the CDR3 is TGTGCCAGCAGCCCTTCCGGGAGTCAGGGCGAGCAGTACTTC.

The V gene is TRBV20-1, the J gene TRBJ1-5, with a weak D call TRBD1 (5 bases). The germline V gene encodes CDR1 DFQATT and CDR2 SNEGSKA (reference sequence). CDR3 size: 13 residues. Between the trimmed V and J ends, which lost 2 bases and 6 bases, there was a span of 11 bases. The CDR3 protein is CSARNQRGQPQHF. The DNA for the CDR3 is TGCAGTGCTAGAAACCAGAGGGGTCAGCCCCAGCATTTT.

V gene TRBV12-3 or TRBV12-4 combines with J gene TRBJ2-1; D possibly uses TRBD1 or TRBD2 (5 bases each). The CDR3 contains 12 residues. V was clipped by 6 bases and J by 6 bases, with 9 bases between them. The CDR3 nucleotides read TGTGCCAGCAGGGGGACCCTCAATGAGCAGTTCTTC. Translating it yields CASRGTLNEQFF.

The genes are TRBV30 and TRBJ2-4; 14 bases are a match to TRBD2. The germline V gene encodes CDR1 GTSNPN and CDR2 SVGIG (reference sequence). V lost 5 bases to trimming and J lost 3 bases; unmatched junction nucleotides: 0. The CDR3 contains 14 residues. The CDR3, as DNA: TGTGCCTGGGGACTAGCGGGAGGCAAAAACATTCAGTACTTC. Amino acids: CAWGLAGGKNIQYF.

V is TRBV28 and J is TRBJ2-7, with unresolved D. CDR1 and CDR2 (germline): MDHEN, SYDVKM. V lost 5 bases and J lost 0, with 17 bases in between. The length of the CDR3 is 16 residues. In DNA, the CDR3 is TGTGCCAGCAGTCCCCATCGACCGGAGAGCTCCTACGAGCAGTACTTC. Protein product: CASSPHRPESSYEQYF. The full variable domain, in which reference TRBV28 and TRBJ2-7 provide the parts outside the CDR3, is DVKVTQSSRYLVKRTGEKVFLECVQDMDHENMFWYRQDPGLGLRLIYFSYDVKMKEKGDIPEGYSVSREKKERFSLILESASTNQTSMYLCASSPHRPESSYEQYFGPGTRLTVT.

The chain carries TRBV20-1 and TRBJ2-1; weak D call: TRBD2 (6 bases). CDR1 and CDR2 from the germline V gene are DFQATT and SNEGSKA (reference sequence). This CDR3 is built from 12 residues. The CDR3 reads CSWGDIYNEQFF. The DNA of the CDR3 is TGCAGCTGGGGGGATATTTACAATGAGCAGTTCTTC.

This chain connects TRBV7-9 to TRBJ2-5, with 9 nucleotides matching TRBD2. V shed 10 bases, J shed 5 bases, and the junction held 14 bases outside the gene matches. Germline lookup yields CDR1 SEHNR and CDR2 FQNEAQ (reference sequence). The CDR3 length is 15 residues. The CDR3 loop reads CATSTGTSKEETQYF. In DNA, the CDR3 is TGTGCCACATCAACCGGGACTAGCAAAGAGGAGACCCAGTACTTC.

The chain uses TRBV5-1 and TRBJ2-2; 10 bases fit TRBD2. The CDR3 loop spans 16 amino acids. CDR1 SGHRS and CDR2 YFSETQ come from the germline V gene. The junction had 11 bases not matched to a gene; V was cut back by 5 bases and J by 7 bases. CDR3 sequence reads: CASSKWLAGEDGELFF. DNA for the CDR3: TGCGCCAGCAGTAAATGGCTAGCGGGAGAGGACGGGGAGCTGTTTTTT.

The V call is TRBV19, the J call TRBJ2-4; D ambiguous. Per the germline V gene, CDR1 is LNHDA and CDR2 is SQIVND (reference sequence). V was trimmed by 6 bases and J by 1 base, leaving 7 bases between them. CDR3 length equals 13 residues. DNA for the CDR3: TGTGCCAGTAGGAGTGCGGCCAAAAACATTCAGTACTTC. As protein: CASRSAAKNIQYF.

CDR3 sequence: CASTEAQVYNEQFF. DNA of the CDR3: TGCGCCAGCACGGAGGCGCAGGTCTACAATGAGCAGTTCTTC. V and J are TRBV5-1 and TRBJ2-1, with D tentatively TRBD2 (5 bases). CDR1 is SGHRS and CDR2 is YFSETQ in the germline V gene. V was cut by 6 bases and J by 3 bases, with 13 bases left in between. This CDR3 contains 14 residues.

The genes are TRBV15 and TRBJ1-2; the D gene is possibly TRBD1 (5 bases). The CDR3 runs 19 residues. Germline CDR1 is LNHNV and CDR2 is YYDKDF (reference sequence). The V end was cut by 5 bases, the J end by 4 bases, with 29 bases between. CDR3 bases: TGTGCCACCAGCCCCCACCCCGATGACGGCCAGGGCCCATCCTATGGCTACACCTTC. Translated: CATSPHPDDGQGPSYGYTF. The full variable domain, in which reference TRBV15 and TRBJ1-2 provide the parts outside the CDR3, is DAMVIQNPRYQVTQFGKPVTLSCSQTLNHNVMYWYQQKSSQAPKLLFHYYDKDFNNEADTPDNFQSRRPNTSFCFLDIRSPGLGDTAMYLCATSPHPDDGQGPSYGYTFGSGTRLTVV.

J is TRBJ2-5 and V is TRBV3-1; 8 bases fit TRBD2. This CDR3 is 14 amino acids long. Germline CDR1 and CDR2: LGHDT and YNNKEL (reference sequence). V was clipped by 11 bases and J by 2 bases; unmatched bases: 10. For the CDR3, the DNA is TGTGCCGCTAGGGCTAGCGGGCCACAAGAGACCCAGTACTTC. It specifies CAARASGPQETQYF.

This rearrangement joins TRBV7-9 to TRBJ2-3, with 13 bases aligning to TRBD2. Per germline, CDR1 SEHNR and CDR2 FQNEAQ (reference sequence). The CDR3 has 16 amino acids. Losses at the gene ends were 6 bases for V and 4 bases for J; bases not matched to a gene: 7. CDR3 region: CASRPGGLAGSDTQYF. The CDR3 DNA is TGTGCCAGCAGGCCAGGGGGACTAGCGGGATCAGATACGCAGTATTTT.

This chain connects TRBV3-1 to TRBJ2-3; 11 bases fit TRBD2. The germline V gene encodes CDR1 LGHDT and CDR2 YNNKEL (reference sequence). Unmatched junction bases numbered 9, after V lost 2 bases and J lost 8 bases. There are 16 residues in the CDR3. In nucleotides, the CDR3 is TGTGCCAGCAGCCAACCGGGTAGCGGGAGGGCCTTTACGCAGTATTTT. As protein: CASSQPGSGRAFTQYF.

The chain couples TRBV30 to TRBJ1-1; D call uncertain. The V end lost 5 bases, the J end lost 6 bases, and 16 bases lay between the germline ends. CDR1 and CDR2 (germline): GTSNPN, SVGIG (reference sequence). There are 13 residues in the CDR3. The CDR3 DNA sequence: TGTGCCTGGTCCCGCCCGTTGGATGCTGAAGCTTTCTTT. Residues: CAWSRPLDAEAFF.

V gene TRBV2 combines with J gene TRBJ2-7, with no clear D. The length of the CDR3 is 15 residues. The germline CDR1 and CDR2 sequences are SNHLY and FYNNEI. V was cut by 1 base and J by 0 bases, with 10 bases left in between. The CDR3 bases are TGTGCCAGCAGTGAAGACAGAGGAAACTCCTACGAGCAGTACTTC. Amino acid sequence: CASSEDRGNSYEQYF. The entire variable domain, with the rest obtained from reference TRBV2 and TRBJ2-7, is as follows: EPEVTQTPSHQVTQMGQEVILRCVPISNHLYFYWYRQILGQKVEFLVSFYNNEISEKSEIFDDQFSVERPDGSNFTLKIRSTKLEDSAMYFCASSEDRGNSYEQYFGPGTRLTVT.

This chain uses TRBV20-1 with TRBJ2-5, with 9 bases that match TRBD2. This CDR3 has 14 amino acids. V dropped 5 bases and J dropped 5; count of bases not matched to a gene: 9. From germline, CDR1 is DFQATT and CDR2 SNEGSKA (reference sequence). In DNA, the CDR3 is TGCAGTGCTCTAGCGGGAACCCGGGTGGAGACCCAGTACTTC. Encoded protein: CSALAGTRVETQYF.

The J gene is TRBJ2-4, the V gene TRBV20-1; 11 bases agree with TRBD1. This CDR3 has 14 amino acids. J gave up 8 bases and V 6 bases, and 9 bases lay outside the gene matches. Per germline, CDR1 DFQATT and CDR2 SNEGSKA (reference sequence). The CDR3 is CSASIGTGGDIQYF. CDR3 nucleotides: TGCAGTGCCTCTATAGGGACAGGGGGGGACATTCAGTACTTC.

V gene TRBV20-1 combines with J gene TRBJ2-1; 7 bases map to TRBD2. CDR3 length equals 14 residues. Germline V gives CDR1 DFQATT, CDR2 SNEGSKA (reference sequence). The V gene end was trimmed by 4 bases and the J gene end by 5 bases; junction bases not matched to a gene: 8. This chain's CDR3 is CSANMALADNEQFF. DNA of the CDR3: TGCAGTGCTAATATGGCGCTAGCGGACAATGAGCAGTTCTTC.

The rearrangement joins TRBV29-1 to TRBJ2-1, with 14 bases lining up with TRBD2. V gave up 7 bases and J gave up 4 bases; unmatched junction bases: 9. Germline V lookup: CDR1 SQVTM, CDR2 ANQGSEA. The CDR3 is made up of 16 amino acids. CDR3 amino acids: CSDSPGTSGSYNEQFF. The DNA of the CDR3 is TGCAGCGATTCTCCCGGGACTAGCGGGAGTTACAATGAGCAGTTCTTC.

V usage is TRBV24-1 and J usage is TRBJ2-6; TRBD2 is a possible D gene (6 bases). V was trimmed by 2 bases and J by 2 bases, leaving 9 bases between them. This CDR3 comprises 16 residues. Germline CDR1 KGHDR, CDR2 SFDVKD. CDR3 sequence: CATSDWRVAGANVLTF. CDR3 bases: TGTGCCACCAGTGATTGGAGGGTGGCTGGGGCCAACGTCCTGACTTTC.

The chain is built from TRBV7-2 and TRBJ2-5, with TRBD1 identical over 7 bases. V was clipped by 6 bases and J by 4 bases; unmatched bases: 11. The CDR3 spans 15 residues. Germline V gene sequence: CDR1 SGHTA, CDR2 FQGNSA. The CDR3 protein is CASSHRQGRLETQYF. The CDR3, as DNA: TGTGCCAGCAGTCATAGACAGGGCAGGTTAGAGACCCAGTACTTC.

The chain has TRBV5-1 and TRBJ2-1; 9 bases map to TRBD2. The ends lost 2 bases at V and 6 bases at J; junction bases unmatched: 6. The CDR3 is 15 amino acids. Germline V gives CDR1 SGHRS, CDR2 YFSETQ. The CDR3 DNA reads as TGCGCCAGCAGCTTCGATCTAGCGGGGCTCAATGAGCAGTTCTTC. Its protein product is CASSFDLAGLNEQFF.

The chain links TRBV11-2 to TRBJ1-1; the D gene is possibly TRBD1 (5 bases). Trimming removed 1 base from V and 7 bases from J, with 13 bases in between. The germline gives CDR1 SGHAT, CDR2 FQNNGV. The CDR3 loop spans 14 amino acids. This chain's CDR3 is CASSLAPRQHEAFF. The CDR3, as DNA: TGTGCCAGCAGCTTAGCCCCCCGACAGCATGAAGCTTTCTTT.

V gene TRBV20-1 combines with J gene TRBJ2-1; 9 nucleotides align to TRBD2. This CDR3 is built from 13 residues. With V trimmed by 6 bases and J by 8 bases, 8 bases remained unmatched. Germline CDR1 reads DFQATT; CDR2 reads SNEGSKA (reference sequence). CDR3 region: CSAISGRIDEQFF. Here the CDR3 DNA reads TGCAGTGCCATAAGCGGGAGGATCGATGAGCAGTTCTTC.

This CDR3 is CSGTGIRGSYEQYF. The DNA for the CDR3 is TGCAGCGGGACCGGGATCAGGGGCTCCTACGAGCAGTACTTC. V is TRBV29-1 and J is TRBJ2-7; a possible D gene is TRBD1 (6 bases). The CDR3 sequence is 14 residues long. Germline values: CDR1 SQVTM, CDR2 ANQGSEA. The ends were cut back, 7 bases at V and 0 bases at J, with 16 bases in the middle.

V usage is TRBV30 and J usage is TRBJ2-1; 9 nucleotides match TRBD1. J lost 1 base, V lost 2 bases, and 3 bases had no gene match. Germline V gene data show CDR1 as GTSNPN and CDR2 as SVGIG (reference sequence). The CDR3 is 15 amino acids. CDR3 DNA sequence: TGTGCCTGGAGTCCCGGGACAGGGTCCTACAATGAGCAGTTCTTC. Protein product: CAWSPGTGSYNEQFF.

The rearrangement joins TRBV30 to TRBJ2-1; maybe TRBD2 (7 bases). Germline V gene data show CDR1 as GTSNPN and CDR2 as SVGIG (reference sequence). The CDR3 spans 16 residues. V was trimmed by 3 bases and J by 10 bases, leaving 25 bases between them. The chain's CDR3 is CAWRPKGGPSGGEQFF. The DNA of the CDR3 is TGTGCCTGGAGACCCAAGGGGGGCCCGTCCGGGGGGGAGCAGTTCTTC. Filled out from reference TRBV30 and TRBJ2-1, the complete variable domain reads SQTIHQWPATLVQPVGSPLSLECTVEGTSNPNLYWYRQAAGRGLQLLFYSVGIGQISSEVPQNLSASRPQDRQFILSSKKLLLSDSGFYLCAWRPKGGPSGGEQFFGPGTRLTVL.

The gene calls are TRBV29-1 and TRBJ2-2, with D tentatively TRBD1 or TRBD2 (5 bases each). Germline V gene data show CDR1 as SQVTM and CDR2 as ANQGSEA. Trimming stripped 5 bases from V and 3 bases from J, with 13 bases between. This CDR3 region has 14 residues. CDR3 amino acids: CSVRDGRDTGELFF. In nucleotides, the CDR3 is TGCAGCGTTCGGGACGGGCGAGACACCGGGGAGCTGTTTTTT.

This clonotype was recorded only once. The chain uses TRBV19 and TRBJ2-1; D ambiguous. The CDR3 has 11 residues. Trimming took off 8 bases at V and 2 bases at J, with 4 bases between the two ends. Germline CDR1 and CDR2: LNHDA and SQIVND (reference sequence). CDR3 region: CASRAYNEQFF. CDR3 nucleotides: TGTGCCAGTCGAGCCTACAATGAGCAGTTCTTC.